The 26 T cell receptor beta chains below all came from one sample that was sequenced in a study of T-cell reconstitution after alpha-beta-depleted transplantation in children. Unique molecular identifiers were used in preparing the TCRbeta library. TCRdb processed the PCR reads anew with MiXCR; each CDR3 protein has one entry. The sample has over 400,000 distinct CDR3 sequences; 43% are singletons. The starting material was PBMCs, obtained before TCRalphabeta/CD19-depleted stem cell transplant. These TCRs come from a girl aged 2-10 years with aplastic anemia, due to receive a stem cell transplant.

This clonotype has only one observation. This chain uses TRBV12-3 or TRBV12-4 with TRBJ2-7; 7 bases match TRBD1. There are 12 residues in the CDR3. The J segment lost 6 bases and the V segment lost 7 bases, leaving 6 bases of the junction unmatched. This CDR3 reads CASKGGLGEQYF. The CDR3 DNA follows: TGTGCCAGCAAAGGGGGCCTGGGCGAGCAGTACTTC.

This clonotype was seen ten or more times. The V and J genes are TRBV7-6 and TRBJ2-7; D call uncertain. Germline V lookup: CDR1 SGHVS, CDR2 FNYEAQ. Trimming removed 4 bases at V and 3 bases at J, with 13 bases between. The CDR3 is 14 residues long. DNA of the CDR3: TGTGCCAGCAGCTACAAAACTTCGGGCTACGAGCAGTACTTC. Translated: CASSYKTSGYEQYF.

This clonotype turned up a few times. The chain carries TRBV7-2 and TRBJ2-7; D ambiguous. The CDR3 runs 12 residues. Per the germline V gene, CDR1 is SGHTA and CDR2 is FQGNSA. Trimming shortened V by 5 bases and J by 2 bases, and 7 bases separated the two germline ends. DNA of the CDR3: TGTGCCAGCAGCCCCGAAACCTACGAGCAGTACTTC. This codes for CASSPETYEQYF.

This clonotype was counted ten times or more. The chain recombines TRBV27 with TRBJ2-7, with TRBD1 matching over 8 bases. Germline-derived CDR1 and CDR2 are MNHEY and SMNVEV (reference sequence). Trimming took 6 bases from V and 7 from J; bases not matched to a gene: 8. CDR3 size: 13 residues. CDR3 nucleotide sequence: TGTGCCAGCAGCTTGGACAGGGTGAGGGAGCAGTACTTC. Translating gives CASSLDRVREQYF.

This clonotype was observed a handful of times. J is TRBJ2-1 and V is TRBV29-1, with 9 positions matching TRBD2. Per the germline V gene, CDR1 is SQVTM and CDR2 is ANQGSEA. V dropped 4 bases and J dropped 0; count of bases not matched to a gene: 4. The CDR3 sequence is 15 residues long. CDR3 bases: TGCAGCGTTGCTAGCGGGACTAGCTCCTACAATGAGCAGTTCTTC. Its protein is CSVASGTSSYNEQFF.

The J gene is TRBJ2-7, the V gene TRBV4-2; 8 bases align to TRBD1. Germline V gene sequence: CDR1 LGHNA, CDR2 YNFKEQ. V lost 3 bases, J lost 0 bases, and 4 bases stayed unmatched. CDR3 size: 15 residues. CDR3 sequence reads: CASSQTRGPSYEQYF. The DNA for the CDR3 is TGTGCCAGCAGCCAGACCAGGGGGCCCTCCTACGAGCAGTACTTC.

The J gene is TRBJ2-7, the V gene TRBV29-1, with TRBD1 matching over 9 bases. The CDR3 loop spans 14 amino acids. CDR1 SQVTM and CDR2 ANQGSEA come from the germline V gene. J lost 2 bases, V lost 4 bases, and 6 bases had no gene match. The CDR3 region has the DNA TGCAGCGTTGTCCCGGGACAGGGAGCCTACGAGCAGTACTTC. This sequence encodes CSVVPGQGAYEQYF.

This chain links TRBV7-9 with TRBJ2-1; 10 bases match TRBD2. The trim removed 1 base at V and 10 bases at J, leaving 4 bases unmatched. This CDR3 region has 14 residues. Germline V gives CDR1 SEHNR, CDR2 FQNEAQ (reference sequence). The CDR3 nucleotides read TGTGCCAGCAGCTTAGATCTAGCGGGAGCAGAGCAGTTCTTC. Encoded protein: CASSLDLAGAEQFF.

The sample holds many counts of this clonotype. The chain recombines TRBV3-1 with TRBJ2-4, with TRBD2 as a possible D gene (6 bases). Trimming pared 2 bases from V and 4 bases from J, leaving 12 bases between. The CDR3 sequence is 15 residues long. Germline V CDR1 and CDR2: LGHDT, YNNKEL (reference sequence). CDR3 residues: CASSQTRGEKNIQYF. DNA of the CDR3: TGTGCCAGCAGCCAAACCCGCGGGGAGAAAAACATTCAGTACTTC.

This chain links TRBV10-3 with TRBJ2-7, with D perhaps assigned TRBD1 or TRBD2 (5 bases each). Germline V gives CDR1 ENHRY, CDR2 SYGVKD. V was pared by 0 bases and J by 3 bases, with 12 bases between. This CDR3 region has 15 residues. The DNA for the CDR3 is TGTGCCATCAGTGAGTCTGGGACCCTCCACTACGAGCAGTACTTC. Translated, it gives CAISESGTLHYEQYF.

This chain joins TRBV19 and TRBJ2-1; TRBD2 matches 11 bases. The CDR3 has 14 amino acids. The ends lost 10 bases at V and 2 bases at J; junction bases unmatched: 4. The V gene's germline CDR1 is LNHDA and CDR2 SQIVND (reference sequence). In DNA, the CDR3 is TGTGCCAATACTAGCGGGGGCACCTACAATGAGCAGTTCTTC. Its protein is CANTSGGTYNEQFF.

This clonotype was observed a few times. The CDR3 reads CASSGFSDYSTDTQYF. CDR3 in DNA: TGTGCCAGCAGTGGCTTTTCGGATTACTCGACAGATACGCAGTATTTT. This chain uses TRBV6-1 with TRBJ2-3, with D uncertain. This CDR3 comprises 16 residues. Germline V gives CDR1 MNHNS, CDR2 SASEGT. V lost 4 bases, J lost 3 bases, and 17 bases lay in between.

CDR3 in amino acids: CATSRERAVASYEQYF. In nucleotides, the CDR3 is TGTGCCACCAGCAGAGAAAGGGCGGTAGCCTCCTACGAGCAGTACTTC. This chain joins TRBV15 and TRBJ2-7; D unclear. There are 16 residues in the CDR3. Germline V lookup: CDR1 LNHNV, CDR2 YYDKDF (reference sequence). V was trimmed by 0 bases and J by 0 bases, leaving 12 bases between them.

This clonotype turned up a few times. The rearrangement joins TRBV18 to TRBJ2-7; D is perhaps TRBD1 (5 bases). This CDR3 has 15 residues. The V gene's germline CDR1 is KGHSH and CDR2 LQKENI. The V and J ends lost 5 bases and 3 bases respectively, with 17 bases between them. The CDR3 loop reads CASSGQPTRYYEQYF. In DNA form, the CDR3 reads TGTGCCAGCTCAGGACAACCTACCCGCTACTACGAGCAGTACTTC.

This clonotype was counted many times. The chain is built from TRBV21-1 and TRBJ2-1; TRBD2, the table's D call, lacks a check against the DNA. TRBV21-1 is noted as a pseudogene. The CDR3 consists of 23 residues. The CDR3 region is CASSKFTSTGGRSGPLAYNEQFF. CDR3 bases: TGTGCCAGCAGCAAATTTACATCCACGGGAGGACGTTCTGGCCCACTCGCCTACAATGAGCAGTTCTTC.

The chain has TRBV20-1 and TRBJ2-4; no clear D gene. The ends were cut back, 0 bases at V and 0 bases at J, with 6 bases in the middle. In germline, CDR1 is DFQATT, CDR2 SNEGSKA (reference sequence). The CDR3 contains 14 residues. The CDR3 DNA reads as TGCAGTGCTAGAGATTTAAAAGCCAAAAACATTCAGTACTTC. Encoded protein: CSARDLKAKNIQYF.

This clonotype was recorded many times. This chain links TRBV28 with TRBJ2-7, with D tentatively TRBD1 or TRBD2 (5 bases each). Germline CDR1 and CDR2: MDHEN and SYDVKM. Trimming removed 5 bases from V and 5 bases from J, with 13 bases in between. The CDR3 totals 13 residues. The chain's CDR3 is CASSLMGVHEQYF. The CDR3 DNA reads as TGTGCCAGCAGTCTTATGGGGGTCCACGAGCAGTACTTC.

This chain uses TRBV6-1 with TRBJ1-5; TRBD1 might be the D (5 bases). Trimming stripped 6 bases from V and 4 bases from J, with 16 bases between. Germline V gene sequence: CDR1 MNHNS, CDR2 SASEGT. The CDR3 has 15 residues. The CDR3: CASRPRGLLNQPQHF. CDR3 nucleotides: TGTGCCAGCAGACCCCGGGGACTGCTTAATCAGCCCCAGCATTTT.

V and J are TRBV27 and TRBJ2-7, with D perhaps matching TRBD1 or TRBD2 (5 bases each). Germline assignment: CDR1 MNHEY and CDR2 SMNVEV (reference sequence). The length of the CDR3 is 15 residues. The V end lost 3 bases, the J end lost 3 bases, and 15 bases lay between the germline ends. The CDR3 DNA reads as TGTGCCAGCAGTTTCTACCGGGACGGATACTACGAGCAGTACTTC. This sequence encodes CASSFYRDGYYEQYF.

This chain joins TRBV6-6 and TRBJ2-3; weak D call: TRBD1 (5 bases). V dropped 6 bases and J dropped 6 bases, with 13 bases sitting between them. The germline gives CDR1 MNHNY, CDR2 SVGAGI (reference sequence). The CDR3 runs to 13 residues. The CDR3: CASSLPHRDTQYF. The CDR3 nucleotides are TGTGCCAGCAGCCTACCTCACAGGGATACGCAGTATTTT.

V and J are TRBV20-1 and TRBJ2-7, with TRBD2 identical over 7 bases. The CDR3 runs 16 residues. V was clipped by 3 bases and J by 0 bases; unmatched bases: 11. Looked up from germline, CDR1 is DFQATT and CDR2 is SNEGSKA (reference sequence). This CDR3 reads CSASIGTILSSYEQYF. In nucleotides, the CDR3 is TGCAGTGCTAGTATAGGGACTATCCTGAGCTCCTACGAGCAGTACTTC.

The CDR3 DNA reads TGCGCCAGCAGCCCCCGTGGGGAGGAGAACACCGGGGAGCTGTTTTTT. It encodes CASSPRGEENTGELFF. The chain joins TRBV4-1 to TRBJ2-2; D perhaps matches TRBD2 (6 bases). The CDR3 sequence is 16 residues long. The germline V gene has CDR1 MGHRA and CDR2 YSYEKL. V was pared by 4 bases and J by 1 base, with 13 bases between.

This chain joins TRBV28 and TRBJ1-1; D perhaps matches TRBD1 (6 bases). CDR1 is MDHEN, CDR2 SYDVKM, per germline. V lost 4 bases, J lost 0 bases, and 12 bases lay in between. The CDR3 extends over 15 amino acids. The DNA for the CDR3 is TGTGCCAGCAGTTCACGGACAGACATGAACACTGAAGCTTTCTTT. Translating gives CASSSRTDMNTEAFF.

This clonotype was seen repeatedly, ten times or more. V and J are TRBV3-1 and TRBJ2-3; D remains ambiguous. Germline V CDR1 and CDR2: LGHDT, YNNKEL (reference sequence). V lost 8 bases to trimming and J lost 6 bases, with 12 bases between them. The CDR3 consists of 12 residues. CDR3 in amino acids: CASGRPGDTQYF. In DNA, the CDR3 is TGTGCCAGCGGCCGTCCCGGCGATACGCAGTATTTT.

The CDR3, as DNA: TGCAGTGCTAGACCGGGACTAGGGCTCAATGAGCAGTTCTTC. Translation gives CSARPGLGLNEQFF. The rearrangement links TRBV20-1 to TRBJ2-1; 8 bases are shared with TRBD2. From germline, CDR1 is DFQATT and CDR2 SNEGSKA (reference sequence). The CDR3 has 14 amino acids. The V segment lost 2 bases and the J segment 6 bases; nucleotides outside the gene matches: 6.

This clonotype was counted between two and nine times. The chain is built from TRBV12-3 or TRBV12-4 and TRBJ2-7; D is possibly TRBD2 (6 bases). Trimming pared 2 bases from V and 2 bases from J, leaving 13 bases between. This CDR3 region has 15 residues. In DNA, the CDR3 is TGTGCCAGCAGTTTAAGGGGAGCGGGCCCCTACGAGCAGTACTTC. The encoded protein is CASSLRGAGPYEQYF.